This TCR beta chain is from a study of T cells after yellow fever vaccination. Study-wide points: A limited proportion of clonotypes was detected within both the CD4 and CD8 compartments.

As TCR cDNA was made by 5'RACE template switching, a universal primer site and UMIs were added. Each CDR3 protein is one row after TCRdb ran MiXCR on the 5' RACE reads. The sample lists roughly 30,000 distinct CDR3 sequences, 6% to 8% occurring once. This clonotype counts as medium-sized. The TCR was taken from a young man who received the YFV17D yellow fever vaccine. Sample: PBMCs, either bulk or a sorted T-cell subset (CD4+, CD8+, memory, or dextramer-sorted; not recorded which), taken on the day of the yellow fever booster vaccination.

The CDR3 DNA follows: TGTGCCACCAGTGACCGGACGACTAGGCCGGGAGCTTTTACCGGGGAGCTGTTTTTT. Amino acid sequence: CATSDRTTRPGAFTGELFF. This chain uses TRBV24-1 with TRBJ2-2, with a tentative D call TRBD2 (6 bases). The CDR3 has 19 residues. Germline values: CDR1 KGHDR, CDR2 SFDVKD. Trimming cost V 4 bases and J 5 bases, with 25 bases left between them.